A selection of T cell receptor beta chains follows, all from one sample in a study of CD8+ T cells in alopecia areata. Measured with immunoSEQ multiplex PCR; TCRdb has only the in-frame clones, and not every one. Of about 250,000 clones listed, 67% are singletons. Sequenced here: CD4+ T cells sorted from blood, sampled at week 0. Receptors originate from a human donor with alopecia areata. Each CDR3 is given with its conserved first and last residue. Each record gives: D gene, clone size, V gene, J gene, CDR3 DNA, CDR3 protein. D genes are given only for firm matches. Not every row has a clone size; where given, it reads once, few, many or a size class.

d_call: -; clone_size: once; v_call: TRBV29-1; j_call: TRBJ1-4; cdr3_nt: TGCAGCGTTGGCCGGGCTTTGAATGAAAAACTGTTTTTT; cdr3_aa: CSVGRALNEKLFF
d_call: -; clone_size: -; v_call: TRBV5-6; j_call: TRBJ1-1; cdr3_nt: TGTGCCAGCAGCCCAAGGTGGAGGGACACTGAAGCTTTCTTT; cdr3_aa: CASSPRWRDTEAFF
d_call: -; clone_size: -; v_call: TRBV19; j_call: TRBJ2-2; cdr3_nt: TGTGCCAGTAGTATAAAGGGGCGAAGCACCGGGGAGCTGTTTTTT; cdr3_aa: CASSIKGRSTGELFF
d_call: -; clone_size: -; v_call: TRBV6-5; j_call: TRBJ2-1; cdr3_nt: TGTGCCACCCGGTATGGGGCAGGCTCCTACAATGAGCAGTTCTTC; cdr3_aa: CATRYGAGSYNEQFF
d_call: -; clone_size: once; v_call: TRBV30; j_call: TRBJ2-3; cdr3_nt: TGTGCCTGGAGTGTACAGGGGGGGTCGGCAGATACGCAGTATTTT; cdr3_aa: CAWSVQGGSADTQYF
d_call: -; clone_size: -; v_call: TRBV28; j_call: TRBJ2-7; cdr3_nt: TGTGCCAGCAGTTTCGGGGCAGGATACGAGCAGTACTTC; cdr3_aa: CASSFGAGYEQYF
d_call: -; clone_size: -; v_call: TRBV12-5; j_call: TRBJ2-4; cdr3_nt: TGTGCTAGTGCCCCCCAATCTATCAAAAACATTCAGTACTTC; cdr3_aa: CASAPQSIKNIQYF
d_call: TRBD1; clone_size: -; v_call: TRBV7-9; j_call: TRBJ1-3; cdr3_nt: TGTGCCAGCAGCTCAACAGGGGGCCAGGGAAACACCATATATTTT; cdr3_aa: CASSSTGGQGNTIYF
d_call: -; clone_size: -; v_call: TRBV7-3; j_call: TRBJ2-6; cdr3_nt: TGTGCCAGCAGCTCCTACAGCTCTGGGGCCAACGTCCTGACTTTC; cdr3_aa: CASSSYSSGANVLTF
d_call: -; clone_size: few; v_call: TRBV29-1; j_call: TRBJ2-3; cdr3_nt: TGCAGCGCTTCGGTGGATACGCAGTATTTT; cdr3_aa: CSASVDTQYF
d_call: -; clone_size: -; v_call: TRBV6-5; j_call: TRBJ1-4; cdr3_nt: TGTGCCAGCAGTTACAGGGGACTGACAAGTGAAAAACTGTTTTTT; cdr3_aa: CASSYRGLTSEKLFF
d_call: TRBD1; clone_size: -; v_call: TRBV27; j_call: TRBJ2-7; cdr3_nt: TGTGCCAGCAGTTTATACCGGGACAGACCGTCCGAGCAGTACTTC; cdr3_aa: CASSLYRDRPSEQYF